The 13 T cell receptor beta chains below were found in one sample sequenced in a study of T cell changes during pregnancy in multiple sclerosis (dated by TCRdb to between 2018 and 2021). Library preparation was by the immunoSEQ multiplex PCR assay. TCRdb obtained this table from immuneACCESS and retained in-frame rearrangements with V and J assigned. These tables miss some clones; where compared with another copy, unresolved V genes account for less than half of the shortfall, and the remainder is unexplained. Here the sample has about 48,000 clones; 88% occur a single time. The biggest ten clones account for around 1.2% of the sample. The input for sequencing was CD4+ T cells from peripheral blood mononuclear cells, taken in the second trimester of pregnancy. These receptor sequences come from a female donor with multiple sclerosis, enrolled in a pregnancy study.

The CDR3 bases are TGTGCCAGCAGCTTCCTAGCGGGAGTCTTCTACAATGAGCAGTTCTTC. Protein sequence: CASSFLAGVFYNEQFF. This chain connects TRBV11-2 to TRBJ2-1; 10 nucleotides agree with TRBD2. The germline gives CDR1 SGHAT, CDR2 FQNNGV. The junction had 5 bases not matched to a gene; V was cut back by 3 bases and J by 3 bases. The CDR3 consists of 16 residues.

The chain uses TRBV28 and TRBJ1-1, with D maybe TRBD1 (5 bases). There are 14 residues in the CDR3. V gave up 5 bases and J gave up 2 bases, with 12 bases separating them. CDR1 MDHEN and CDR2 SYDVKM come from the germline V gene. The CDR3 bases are TGTGCCAGCAGTCAGAGACAGCCCAACACTGAAGCTTTCTTT. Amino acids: CASSQRQPNTEAFF.

CDR3 in amino acids: CASSLGNRFYGYTF. In DNA form, the CDR3 reads TGTGCCAGCAGCTTAGGTAACAGATTCTATGGCTACACCTTC. The chain combines TRBV11-2 with TRBJ1-2; D not certain. The V and J ends lost 1 base and 4 bases respectively, with 10 bases between them. CDR1 is SGHAT, CDR2 FQNNGV, per germline. The CDR3 loop spans 14 amino acids.

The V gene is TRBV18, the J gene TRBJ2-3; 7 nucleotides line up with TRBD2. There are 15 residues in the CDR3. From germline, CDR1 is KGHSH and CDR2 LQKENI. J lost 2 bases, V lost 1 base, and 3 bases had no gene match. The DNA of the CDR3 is TGTGCCAGCTCACCACTAGCGGGTGACACAGATACGCAGTATTTT. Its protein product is CASSPLAGDTDTQYF.

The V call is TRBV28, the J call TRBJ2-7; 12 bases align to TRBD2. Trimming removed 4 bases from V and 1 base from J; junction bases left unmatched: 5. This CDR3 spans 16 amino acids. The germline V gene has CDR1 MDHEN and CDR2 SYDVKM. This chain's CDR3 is CASSSPGLAGSYEQYF. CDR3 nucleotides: TGTGCCAGCAGTTCCCCGGGACTAGCGGGTTCCTACGAGCAGTACTTC.

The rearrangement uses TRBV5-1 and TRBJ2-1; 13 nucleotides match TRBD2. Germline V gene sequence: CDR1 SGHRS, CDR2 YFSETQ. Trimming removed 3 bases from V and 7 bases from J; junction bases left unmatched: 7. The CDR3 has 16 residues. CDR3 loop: CASSSGLAGPLNEQFF. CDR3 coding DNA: TGCGCCAGCAGCTCGGGACTAGCGGGACCCTTAAATGAGCAGTTCTTC.

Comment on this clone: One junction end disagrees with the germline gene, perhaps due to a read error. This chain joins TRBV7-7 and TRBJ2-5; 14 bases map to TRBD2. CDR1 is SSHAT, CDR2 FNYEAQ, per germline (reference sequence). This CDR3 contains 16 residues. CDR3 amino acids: CASSQGLAGVQETQYF. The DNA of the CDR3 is TGTGCTAGCAGCCAGGGACTAGCGGGAGTACAAGAGACCCAGTACTTC.

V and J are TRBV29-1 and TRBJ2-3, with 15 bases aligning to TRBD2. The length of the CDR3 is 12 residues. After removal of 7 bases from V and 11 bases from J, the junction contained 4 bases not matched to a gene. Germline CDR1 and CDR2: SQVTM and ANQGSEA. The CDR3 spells CSGGLAGGEQYF. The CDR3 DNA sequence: TGCAGCGGGGGACTAGCGGGAGGCGAGCAGTATTTT.

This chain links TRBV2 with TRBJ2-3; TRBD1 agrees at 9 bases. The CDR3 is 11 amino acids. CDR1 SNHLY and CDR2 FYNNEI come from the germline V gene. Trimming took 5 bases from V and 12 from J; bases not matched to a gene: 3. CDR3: CASSWDREQYF. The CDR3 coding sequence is TGTGCCAGCAGTTGGGACAGGGAACAGTATTTT.

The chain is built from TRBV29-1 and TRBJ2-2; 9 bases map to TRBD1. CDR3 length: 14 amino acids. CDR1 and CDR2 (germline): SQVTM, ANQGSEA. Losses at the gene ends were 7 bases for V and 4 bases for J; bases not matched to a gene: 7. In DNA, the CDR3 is TGCAGCGCAAAACAGGGGGCTGGCACCGGGGAGCTGTTTTTT. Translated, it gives CSAKQGAGTGELFF.

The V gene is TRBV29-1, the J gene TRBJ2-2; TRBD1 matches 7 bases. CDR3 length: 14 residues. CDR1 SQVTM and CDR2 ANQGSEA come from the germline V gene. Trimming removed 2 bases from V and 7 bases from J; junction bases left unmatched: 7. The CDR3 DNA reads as TGCAGCGTTGAAAAGGGGGCGCGTAACGGGGAGCTGTTTTTT. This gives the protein CSVEKGARNGELFF.

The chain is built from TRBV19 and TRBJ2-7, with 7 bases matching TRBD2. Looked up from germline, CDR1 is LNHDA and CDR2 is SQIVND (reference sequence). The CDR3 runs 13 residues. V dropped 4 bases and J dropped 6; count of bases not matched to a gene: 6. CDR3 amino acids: CASSNGLVSEQYF. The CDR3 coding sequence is TGTGCCAGTAGTAACGGACTAGTTAGCGAGCAGTACTTC.

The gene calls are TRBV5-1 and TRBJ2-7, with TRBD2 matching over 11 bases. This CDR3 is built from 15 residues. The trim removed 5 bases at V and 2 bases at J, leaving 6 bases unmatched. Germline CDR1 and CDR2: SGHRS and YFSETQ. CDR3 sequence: CASSPGTSGPYEQYF. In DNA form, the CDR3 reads TGCGCCAGCAGTCCCGGGACTAGCGGCCCCTACGAGCAGTACTTC.